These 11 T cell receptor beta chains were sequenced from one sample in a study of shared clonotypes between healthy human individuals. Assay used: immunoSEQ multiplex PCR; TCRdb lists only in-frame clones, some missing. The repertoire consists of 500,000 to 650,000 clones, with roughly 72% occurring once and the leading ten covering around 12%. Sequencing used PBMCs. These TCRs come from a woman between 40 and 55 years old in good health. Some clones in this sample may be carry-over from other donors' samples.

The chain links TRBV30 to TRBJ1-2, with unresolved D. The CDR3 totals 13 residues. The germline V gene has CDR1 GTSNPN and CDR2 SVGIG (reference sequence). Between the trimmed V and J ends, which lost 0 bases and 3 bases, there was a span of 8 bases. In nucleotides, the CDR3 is TGTGCCTGGAGTGTATCTCACGACTATGGCTACACCTTC. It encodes CAWSVSHDYGYTF.

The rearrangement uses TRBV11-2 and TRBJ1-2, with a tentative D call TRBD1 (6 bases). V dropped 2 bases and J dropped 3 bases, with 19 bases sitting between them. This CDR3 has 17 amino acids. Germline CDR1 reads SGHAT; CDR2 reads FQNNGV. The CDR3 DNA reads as TGTGCCAGCAGCTTATCACCCGGGACAACTTCAGACTATGGCTACACCTTC. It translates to CASSLSPGTTSDYGYTF.

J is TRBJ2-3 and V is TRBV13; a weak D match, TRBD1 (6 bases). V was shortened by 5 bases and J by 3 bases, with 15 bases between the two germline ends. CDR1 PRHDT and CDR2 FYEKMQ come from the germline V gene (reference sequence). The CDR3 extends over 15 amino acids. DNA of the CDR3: TGTGCCAGCAGCCTTGGCTTGGGGGCGACAGATACGCAGTATTTT. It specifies CASSLGLGATDTQYF.

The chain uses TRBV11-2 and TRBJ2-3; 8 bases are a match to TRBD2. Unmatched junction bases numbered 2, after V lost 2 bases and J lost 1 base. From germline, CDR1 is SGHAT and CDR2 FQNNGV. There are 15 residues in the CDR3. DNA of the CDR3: TGTGCCAGCAGCTTATACGGGAGGGGCACAGATACGCAGTATTTT. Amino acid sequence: CASSLYGRGTDTQYF.

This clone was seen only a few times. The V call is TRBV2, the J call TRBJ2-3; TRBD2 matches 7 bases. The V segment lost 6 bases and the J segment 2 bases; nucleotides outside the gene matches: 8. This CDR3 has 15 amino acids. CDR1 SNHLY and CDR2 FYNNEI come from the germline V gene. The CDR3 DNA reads TGTGCCAGCAGCCCCGGGACTACCTTCACAGATACGCAGTATTTT. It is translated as CASSPGTTFTDTQYF.

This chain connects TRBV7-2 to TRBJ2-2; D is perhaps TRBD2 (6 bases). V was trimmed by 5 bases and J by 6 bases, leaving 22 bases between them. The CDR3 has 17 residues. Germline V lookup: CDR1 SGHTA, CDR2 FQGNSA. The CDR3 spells CASSRLGGIPRPGELFF. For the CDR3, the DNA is TGTGCCAGCAGCCGACTAGGCGGGATCCCCCGCCCCGGGGAGCTGTTTTTT.

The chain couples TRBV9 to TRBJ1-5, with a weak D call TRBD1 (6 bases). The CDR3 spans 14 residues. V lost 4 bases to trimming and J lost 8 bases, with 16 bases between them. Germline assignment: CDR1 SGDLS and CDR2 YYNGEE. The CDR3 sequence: CASSPRDNQEPQHF. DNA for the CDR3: TGTGCCAGCAGCCCCCGGGACAACCAGGAGCCCCAGCATTTT.

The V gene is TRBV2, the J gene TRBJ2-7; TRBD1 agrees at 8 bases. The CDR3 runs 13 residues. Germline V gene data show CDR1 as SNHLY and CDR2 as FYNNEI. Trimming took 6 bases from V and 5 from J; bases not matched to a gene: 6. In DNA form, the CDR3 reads TGTGCCAGCAGCGGGACAGGAGGGCACGAGCAGTACTTC. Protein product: CASSGTGGHEQYF.

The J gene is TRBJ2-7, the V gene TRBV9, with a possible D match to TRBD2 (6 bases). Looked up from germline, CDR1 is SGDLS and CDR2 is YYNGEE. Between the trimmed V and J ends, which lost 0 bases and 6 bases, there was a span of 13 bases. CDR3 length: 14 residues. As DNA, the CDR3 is TGTGCCAGCAGCGTAGGACACGGGGGAGTCGAGCAGTACTTC. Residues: CASSVGHGGVEQYF.

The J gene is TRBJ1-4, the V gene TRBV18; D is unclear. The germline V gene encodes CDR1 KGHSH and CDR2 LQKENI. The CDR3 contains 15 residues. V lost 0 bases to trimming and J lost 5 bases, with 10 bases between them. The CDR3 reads CASSPPLGMNEKLFF. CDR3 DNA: TGTGCCAGCTCACCACCGCTAGGGATGAATGAAAAACTGTTTTTT. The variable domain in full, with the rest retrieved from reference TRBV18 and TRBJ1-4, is NAGVMQNPRHLVRRRGQEARLRCSPMKGHSHVYWYRQLPEEGLKFMVYLQKENIIDESGMPKERFSAEFPKEGPSILRIQQVVRGDSAAYFCASSPPLGMNEKLFFGSGTQLSVL.

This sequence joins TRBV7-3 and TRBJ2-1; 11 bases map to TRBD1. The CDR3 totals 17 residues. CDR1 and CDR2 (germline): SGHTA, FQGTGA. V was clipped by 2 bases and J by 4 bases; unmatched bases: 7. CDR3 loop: CASSLGPGTGGYNEQFF. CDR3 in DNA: TGTGCCAGCAGCTTAGGGCCCGGGACAGGGGGGTACAATGAGCAGTTCTTC.